The 5 T cell receptor beta chains in this list originate from one sample, sequenced in a study of CD8 T cells in Susac syndrome. An amount of RNA that ranged from roughly 0.45 to 1 ug was reverse transcribed with random hexamers. TCRdb ran MiXCR on the immunoSEQ multiplex PCR reads and lists one entry per CDR3 protein. The sample contains around 150,000 distinct CDR3 sequences, roughly 95% of which appear only once. The sequencing sample was made of CD4+ T cells from PBMCs. The receptors were sampled from a human donor with Susac syndrome.

The rearrangement uses TRBV27 and TRBJ2-7; D not certain. The V end lost 8 bases, the J end lost 6 bases, and 14 bases lay between the germline ends. In germline, CDR1 is MNHEY, CDR2 SMNVEV (reference sequence). The CDR3 is 12 residues long. This chain's CDR3 is CASWTVFSEQYF. CDR3 DNA sequence: TGTGCCAGCTGGACCGTTTTTTCCGAGCAGTACTTC.

J is TRBJ2-7 and V is TRBV28; D is possibly TRBD1 or TRBD2 (6 bases each). Trimming left V 8 bases short and J 3 bases short, with 11 bases between. Germline CDR1 and CDR2: MDHEN and SYDVKM. The CDR3 is 12 residues long. The CDR3 bases are TGTGCCAGCGAGGGGGAGGACTACGAGCAGTACTTC. Translating gives CASEGEDYEQYF.

The chain uses TRBV20-1 and TRBJ2-2, with 9 bases that match TRBD2. The CDR3 has 14 residues. Germline CDR1 and CDR2: DFQATT and SNEGSKA (reference sequence). V dropped 5 bases and J dropped 3; count of bases not matched to a gene: 4. For the CDR3, the DNA is TGCAGTGCTTGGCGGGGGGGGGACACCGGGGAGCTGTTTTTT. It codes for CSAWRGGDTGELFF.

This chain uses TRBV7-9 with TRBJ2-6, with 10 bases fitting TRBD1. This CDR3 is built from 19 residues. Unmatched junction bases numbered 9, after V lost 4 bases and J lost 0 bases. CDR1 and CDR2 from the germline V gene are SEHNR and FQNEAQ (reference sequence). CDR3 nucleotide sequence: TGTGCCAGCAGCTCCGGGGACAGGGGATTCTACTCTGGGGCCAACGTCCTGACTTTC. Translation gives CASSSGDRGFYSGANVLTF.

CDR3 DNA: TGCAGTGCTAGAGGGTCAACGGGGCCCACAGATACGCAGTATTTT. Protein sequence: CSARGSTGPTDTQYF. V gene TRBV20-1 combines with J gene TRBJ2-3; D could derive from TRBD1 or TRBD2 (5 bases each). V gave up 1 base and J gave up 2 bases, with 13 bases separating them. Per the germline V gene, CDR1 is DFQATT and CDR2 is SNEGSKA (reference sequence). The CDR3 spans 15 residues.